Following are 9 T cell receptor beta chains from one sample sequenced in a study of control samples from healthy donors and cancer patients. The data were produced by immunoSEQ multiplex PCR, yet TCRdb's version contains in-frame clones alone and is incomplete. The data hold 50,000 or so clones, with 95% observed a single time. The sample comprised blood. The receptor source for this set is a man between 25 and 39 years old in good health.

Here the CDR3 DNA reads TGTGCCAGCAGGCGGACTAGCGGGAGTGTCTCCTACAATGAGCAGTTCTTC. Translated: CASRRTSGSVSYNEQFF. The chain joins TRBV5-8 to TRBJ2-1, with 13 bases fitting TRBD2. V was clipped by 5 bases and J by 0 bases; unmatched bases: 5. There are 17 residues in the CDR3. CDR1 is SGHTS and CDR2 is YDEGEE in the germline V gene.

V and J are TRBV6-6 and TRBJ2-2, with 9 bases fitting TRBD1. This CDR3 has 14 residues. The V gene end was trimmed by 8 bases and the J gene end by 8 bases; junction bases not matched to a gene: 9. Germline V gene lookup returns CDR1 MNHNY and CDR2 SVGAGI (reference sequence). CDR3 in amino acids: CASRIGQGWGELFF. The CDR3 nucleotides read TGTGCCAGCCGGATAGGACAGGGGTGGGGGGAGCTGTTTTTT.

The DNA of the CDR3 is TGCGCCAGCAGCCAAGAGACAGGGAATGAAAAACTGTTTTTT. Amino acid sequence: CASSQETGNEKLFF. The rearrangement links TRBV4-1 to TRBJ1-4; 7 nucleotides align to TRBD1. V gave up 0 bases and J gave up 5 bases; unmatched junction bases: 0. CDR3 size: 14 residues. CDR1 is MGHRA, CDR2 YSYEKL, per germline.

The chain has TRBV6-1 and TRBJ2-1, with 12 bases fitting TRBD2. The CDR3 sequence is 16 residues long. Germline loops: CDR1 MNHNS, CDR2 SASEGT. V was pared by 6 bases and J by 7 bases, with 10 bases of the junction left unmatched. CDR3 in DNA: TGTGCCAGCAGCGAAAGAGGACTAGCGGGACAAAATGAGCAGTTCTTC. Protein sequence: CASSERGLAGQNEQFF.

The chain links TRBV11-1 to TRBJ2-7; no firm D call. The CDR3 covers 15 residues. Between the trimmed V and J ends, which lost 1 base and 2 bases, there was a span of 12 bases. CDR1 is SGHAT, CDR2 FQDESV, per germline (reference sequence). The CDR3 DNA follows: TGTGCCAGCAGCTTAGAATTTGGCAAAACCTACGAGCAGTACTTC. As protein: CASSLEFGKTYEQYF. Full variable domain (missing parts from reference TRBV11-1 and TRBJ2-7): EAEVAQSPRYKITEKSQAVAFWCDPISGHATLYWYRQILGQGPELLVQFQDESVVDDSQLPKDRFSAERLKGVDSTLKIQPAELGDSAMYLCASSLEFGKTYEQYFGPGTRLTVT.

This rearrangement joins TRBV5-1 to TRBJ1-1, with a tentative D call TRBD1 (5 bases). The germline V gene has CDR1 SGHRS and CDR2 YFSETQ. Trimming removed 0 bases at V and 2 bases at J, with 11 bases between. The CDR3 has 15 amino acids. The CDR3 DNA reads TGCGCCAGCAGCTTGGGGGCAGGGATAAACACTGAAGCTTTCTTT. This gives the protein CASSLGAGINTEAFF.

This rearrangement joins TRBV23-1 to TRBJ2-7, with a weak D call TRBD1 (6 bases). TRBV23-1 is annotated as an ORF whose role is uncertain. The ends were cut back, 0 bases at V and 0 bases at J, with 24 bases in the middle. The CDR3 is made up of 20 amino acids. The CDR3 is CASSQSGTGKRPHFSYEQYF. For the CDR3, the DNA is TGCGCCAGCAGTCAATCTGGTACAGGGAAAAGGCCGCATTTCTCCTACGAGCAGTACTTC.

V and J are TRBV5-4 and TRBJ1-4; perhaps TRBD1 as D (5 bases). The CDR3 is made up of 14 amino acids. The germline CDR1 and CDR2 sequences are SGHNT and YYREEE (reference sequence). With 0 bases removed from V and 6 bases from J, the gap between germline ends came to 9 bases. In DNA, the CDR3 is TGTGCCAGCAGCTTGGGGGGGGACGATGAAAAACTGTTTTTT. Translating gives CASSLGGDDEKLFF.

The chain joins TRBV12-3 or TRBV12-4 to TRBJ2-1, with D perhaps TRBD2 (6 bases). V lost 6 bases and J 9 bases, leaving 15 bases between the germline ends. The CDR3 loop spans 13 amino acids. CDR3 region: CASSPSTRGEQFF. CDR3 coding DNA: TGTGCCAGCAGCCCTTCGACTAGGGGTGAGCAGTTCTTC.